This T cell receptor beta chain derives from a study of blood T cell repertoires in COVID-19. Background on the study: The United States, Italy and Spain provided the acute and convalescent COVID-19 samples. T cells, B-cell-depleted T cells, or PBMCs supplied cDNA or gDNA.

Germline V gene sequence: CDR1 SQVTM, CDR2 ANQGSEA. After removal of 7 bases from V and 4 bases from J, the junction contained 4 bases not matched to a gene. The CDR3 has 14 amino acids. Methods used by the authors: Amplifying reference gene primers gave estimates of nucleated cell counts. TCRdb keeps only in-frame clones here, not all; method: immunoSEQ multiplex PCR. V and J calls and clone size follow that table, whereas D and trimming were derived from the DNA. The sample consists of 100,000 to 150,000 clones, 85% to 90% of them appearing once. Source material: peripheral blood. The sequence derives from a man aged 50-59 years with active or convalescent COVID-19. The rearrangement joins TRBV29-1 to TRBJ2-2, with 12 bases fitting TRBD2. This CDR3 is CSARLAGVTGELFF. The CDR3 DNA reads TGCAGCGCCCGACTAGCGGGAGTCACCGGGGAGCTGTTTTTT.